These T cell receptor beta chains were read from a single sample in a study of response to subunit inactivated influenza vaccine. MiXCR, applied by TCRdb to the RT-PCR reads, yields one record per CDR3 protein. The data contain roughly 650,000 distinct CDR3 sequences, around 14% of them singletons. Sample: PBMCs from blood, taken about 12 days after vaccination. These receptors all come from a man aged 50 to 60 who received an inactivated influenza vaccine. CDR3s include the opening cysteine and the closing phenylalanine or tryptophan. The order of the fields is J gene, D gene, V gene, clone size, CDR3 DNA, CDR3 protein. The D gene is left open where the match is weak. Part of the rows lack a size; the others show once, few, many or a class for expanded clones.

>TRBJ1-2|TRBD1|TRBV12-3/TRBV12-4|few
TGTGCCAGCAGTTGGGGGGACAGTAACTATGGCTACACCTTC
CASSWGDSNYGYTF
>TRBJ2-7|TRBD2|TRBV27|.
TGTGCCAGCAGTTTATCGGCTAGCGGGAGGGCCGGCGAGCAGTACTTC
CASSLSASGRAGEQYF
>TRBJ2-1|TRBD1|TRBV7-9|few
TGTGCCAGCAGCTTAGCGAATCAGGGGGCGGGCTACAATGAGCAGTTCTTC
CASSLANQGAGYNEQFF
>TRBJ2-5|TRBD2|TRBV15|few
TGTGCCACCAGCAGAGGTGATAGCGGGACCCAAGAGACCCAGTACTTC
CATSRGDSGTQETQYF
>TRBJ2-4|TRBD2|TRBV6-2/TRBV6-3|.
TGTGCCAGCAGTTCGGGAGGGACCATAGCCAAAAACATTCAGTACTTC
CASSSGGTIAKNIQYF
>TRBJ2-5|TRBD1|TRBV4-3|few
TGCGCCAGCAGCCAAGAGCTCCAGGACAGGGGTGAAGAGACCCAGTACTTC
CASSQELQDRGEETQYF
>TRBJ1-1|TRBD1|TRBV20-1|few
TGCAGTGCTCGAGGGACAGATGAAGCTTTCTTT
CSARGTDEAFF
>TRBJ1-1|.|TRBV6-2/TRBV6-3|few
TGTGCCAGCAGTAATCCCGGGGTTCGGGTGACGGACACTGAAGCTTTCTTT
CASSNPGVRVTDTEAFF
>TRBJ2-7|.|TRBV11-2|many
TGTGCCAGCAGCTTAGGAGGGGTCGAGCAGTACTTC
CASSLGGVEQYF
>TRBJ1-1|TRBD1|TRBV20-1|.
TGCAGTGCTACGTATCTTTACAGGGGCGGGAACACTGAAGCTTTCTTT
CSATYLYRGGNTEAFF
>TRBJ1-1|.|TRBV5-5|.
TGTGCCAGCAGCTTTGATCTAGGACAGAACACTGAAGCTTTCTTT
CASSFDLGQNTEAFF
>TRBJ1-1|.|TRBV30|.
TGTGCCTGGAGTGGCAGGCAGAACACTGAAGCTTTCTTT
CAWSGRQNTEAFF